The following is a T cell receptor (beta chain) sequence with its context. Its binding antigen is unknown. Germline is not matched at one junction end, which may reflect a read error. These data originate in a study of CD8+ T cells in alopecia areata (dated by TCRdb to 2017 to 2018). Describing the broader study: The treated patients, all with moderate-to-severe alopecia areata, were enrolled in an open-label pilot trial of oral tofacitinib given at 5 to 10 mg twice daily. The SALT score, which quantifies the percentage of affected scalp surface area, was used to measure disease severity in treated patients. RNA came from the PAXgene miRNA kit for fixed scalp, the miRNeasy kit for PBMCs, and the RNeasy kit for mouse skin. Patients on tofacitinib were biopsied at baseline and after 4 and 24 weeks of treatment, and several of the patients also had a later scalp biopsy. Patients stayed on tofacitinib for 6 to 18 months and then had 6 months of follow-up off drug so that delayed response and recurrence could be assessed. Scalp clonality was compared across normal scalp (n=4), patchy alopecia areata scalp (n=8), and alopecia totalis/universalis scalp (n=8). Human TCRbeta sequencing covered scalp tissue and sorted CD4+ and CD8+ peripheral blood T cells from patchy and totalis/universalis alopecia areata patients and healthy controls. To study T cell clonal expansion in alopecia areata, the researchers applied high-throughput TCRbeta sequencing to both the C3H/HeJ mouse model and human patients. TCRbeta CDR3 regions were amplified by immunoSEQ multiplex PCR with 35 Vbeta forward and 13 Jbeta reverse primers. Points the paper makes about the study in general: During tofacitinib treatment, many expanded lesional clones remained in scalp and blood, and this persistence may partly explain relapse after treatment is stopped. Because the treated cohort was small and included a single nonresponder, larger studies are needed to assess links between baseline CD8+ expansion and response. Compared with mice, TCR sequences shared between patients were less clear, possibly partly because of HLA diversity across the patient population. Compared with normal scalp, lesional scalp, particularly in alopecia totalis/universalis, had higher clonality and more expanded CD8+ clones, which suggests antigenic drive. With tofacitinib, both scalp clonality and the number of expanded CD8+ clones among the top 100 scalp clones went down significantly. Scalp TCR repertoire analysis is complicated because resident alphabeta T cells in normal human skin are also sequenced, whereas mouse skin is dominated by gammadelta T cells.

The label giving this sample's time point can be read as: about 5 months on oral tofacitinib. This sample's treatment or condition label indicates: oral pan-JAK inhibitor, 5-10 mg twice daily. Peripheral blood and lesional scalp punch biopsies were obtained from patients with alopecia areata. PBMCs were separated by density centrifugation and stained for CD3, CD4 and CD8, after which CD4+ and CD8+ T cells were sorted on a FACSAria. The receptor library was made with the immunoSEQ multiplex PCR assay. To provide template for TCR sequencing, every sample had RNA extracted and reverse transcribed into cDNA. First-strand cDNA was synthesized using SuperScript III with a 2:1 mix of oligo-dT and random hexamers. A synthetic immune receptor repertoire was used to assess amplification bias, and residual bias was removed computationally. From the authors' description of their analysis: After raw reads were preprocessed to remove errors, the CDR3 was defined following IMGT conventions as running from the conserved cysteine to phenylalanine. Clonality was calculated as 1 minus Shannon entropy normalized by log2 of the number of productive unique TCRs. Whether scalp clones were CD4 or CD8 was inferred by matching scalp TCRbeta sequences against CD4 and CD8 repertoires sorted from blood. The table comes from immuneACCESS by way of TCRdb, which keeps in-frame sequences with V and J called. Part of the clones is missing from these tables; in studies checked, under half for an unresolved V gene and the rest for unknown reasons. The DNA gave D and trimming, while V, J and clone size come from that table. The sample table shows around 99,000 clones, and roughly 84% are seen once. In total, the top ten clones hold 20% to 25% of the sample.

CDR1 and CDR2, per the germline V gene (reference sequence), are SSHAT and FNYEAQ. Including cysteine and phenylalanine, the CDR3 has 14 amino acids. Solely the CDR3 DNA is kept, with 42 bases framed from the first base. The sequenced sample was CD8+ T cells sorted from blood, obtained at week 24, from a patient treated with tofacitinib. The chain was built from TRBV7-7 and TRBJ2-5; the D segment is perhaps TRBD1 or TRBD2, each sharing 5 matched bases. The receptor was derived from a human donor with alopecia areata. The bases are TGTGCTAGCAGCTTATACGAGGGGACGGAGACCCAGTACTTC. Its coded protein is CASSLYEGTETQYF.